The next 7 T cell receptor beta chains were all read from a single sample in a study of cytomegalovirus exposure and HLA in healthy donors. Clones were read by immunoSEQ multiplex PCR, and TCRdb kept only the in-frame ones, dropping some. The sample shows roughly 300,000 clones, about nine tenths of them seen only once. Sequenced input: PBMCs. The receptors here all came from a woman under 30 in good health and CMV-seronegative.

This clone has only one observation. The J gene is TRBJ2-7, the V gene TRBV7-2; D call uncertain. Trimming left V 5 bases short and J 3 bases short, with 14 bases between. CDR1 is SGHTA, CDR2 FQGNSA, per germline. The CDR3 runs 14 residues. CDR3 DNA sequence: TGTGCCAGCAGCCAAGATCGCGGCAGCTACGAGCAGTACTTC. Encoded protein: CASSQDRGSYEQYF.

The J gene is TRBJ1-2, the V gene TRBV5-1, with 8 bases that match TRBD1. The CDR3 has 15 amino acids. In germline, CDR1 is SGHRS, CDR2 YFSETQ. The junction had 7 bases not matched to a gene; V was cut back by 1 base and J by 5 bases. The CDR3 region is CASSLLAGGRYGYTF. CDR3 nucleotide sequence: TGCGCCAGCAGCTTGTTGGCAGGGGGCCGGTATGGCTACACCTTC.

CDR3 protein: CASSYTENTEAFF. In DNA, the CDR3 is TGTGCCAGCAGTTACACAGAGAACACTGAAGCTTTCTTT. The chain combines TRBV2 with TRBJ1-1; D remains unclear. CDR3 size: 13 residues. Germline V gene lookup returns CDR1 SNHLY and CDR2 FYNNEI. Trimming took off 5 bases at V and 1 base at J, with 8 bases between the two ends. Using reference TRBV2 and TRBJ1-1 for the parts outside the CDR3, the full variable domain is EPEVTQTPSHQVTQMGQEVILRCVPISNHLYFYWYRQILGQKVEFLVSFYNNEISEKSEIFDDQFSVERPDGSNFTLKIRSTKLEDSAMYFCASSYTENTEAFFGQGTRLTVV.

This chain joins TRBV27 and TRBJ2-3; 15 nucleotides match TRBD2. The CDR3 is 16 amino acids. The germline CDR1 and CDR2 sequences are MNHEY and SMNVEV (reference sequence). Germline trimming cut 3 bases from V and 5 bases from J; bases unmatched to any gene: 3. CDR3 in amino acids: CASSFGLAGGVDTQYF. The CDR3 DNA reads TGTGCCAGCAGTTTTGGACTAGCGGGAGGGGTAGATACGCAGTATTTT.

The chain joins TRBV29-1 to TRBJ2-7; no firm D call. Trimming pared 4 bases from V and 0 bases from J, leaving 10 bases between. The CDR3 spans 13 residues. Germline values: CDR1 SQVTM, CDR2 ANQGSEA. This CDR3 is CSVVDRSSYEQYF. Here the CDR3 DNA reads TGCAGCGTTGTTGACCGGAGCTCCTACGAGCAGTACTTC.

The CDR3 nucleotides read TGCGCCAGCCTTGGCTGGACAGGGCAGCCCCAGCATTTT. Its translation: CASLGWTGQPQHF. V gene TRBV23-1 combines with J gene TRBJ1-5; TRBD1 matches at 8 bases. TRBV23-1 carries the ORF label, with uncertain function. The CDR3 has 13 residues. V shed 8 bases and J 7 bases; nucleotides not matched to a gene: 7.

This chain links TRBV18 with TRBJ1-4, with unresolved D. Germline loops: CDR1 KGHSH, CDR2 LQKENI. Trimming left V 3 bases short and J 4 bases short, with 6 bases between. The CDR3 contains 13 residues. DNA for the CDR3: TGTGCCAGCTCACCGAGAGTTAATGAAAAACTGTTTTTT. Translation: CASSPRVNEKLFF.